The entry that follows covers one T cell receptor (beta chain) sequence. The data were taken from a study of T cell changes during pregnancy in multiple sclerosis. V was pared by 1 base and J by 4 bases, with 4 bases of the junction left unmatched. CDR3 length: 15 amino acids. Germline-derived CDR1 and CDR2 are KGHSH and LQKENI. Repertoires were generated with immunoSEQ multiplex PCR, while TCRdb's copy carries only in-frame clones and drops some. The sample shows 13,000 to 15,000 clones, over 90% of them seen only once. The starting material was peripheral blood, obtained in the second trimester of pregnancy. This clonotype was obtained from a female donor in good health, enrolled as a control in a pregnancy study. The V call is TRBV18, the J call TRBJ1-2, with TRBD1 matching 9 bases. This chain's CDR3 is CASSPRTGDSYGYTF. The CDR3 nucleotides are TGTGCCAGCTCACCACGGACAGGGGACAGCTATGGCTACACCTTC.